The 17 T cell receptor beta chains given below trace back to one sample, sequenced in a study of T cell responses to AZD1222 COVID-19 vaccine. Generated by immunoSEQ multiplex PCR, the TCRdb table keeps only in-frame clones and is missing some. The sample consists of about 120,000 clones, approximately 92% of them appearing once. This sample comprised peripheral blood, obtained 28 days after the second dose of the MenACWY control vaccine. Receptors were obtained from an adult who received the MenACWY meningococcal vaccine as a control.

The chain carries TRBV5-8 and TRBJ2-7; TRBD1 matches 9 bases. Trimming at V came to 6 bases and at J to 3 bases, leaving 7 bases not matched to a gene. CDR3 length equals 14 residues. The germline V gene encodes CDR1 SGHTS and CDR2 YDEGEE. The CDR3 here is CASNERDRVYEQYF. The CDR3 nucleotides read TGTGCCAGCAACGAGAGGGACAGGGTCTACGAGCAGTACTTC.

V is TRBV12-3 or TRBV12-4 and J is TRBJ2-3; D might be TRBD2 (5 bases). V dropped 5 bases and J dropped 6 bases, with 12 bases sitting between them. This CDR3 contains 13 residues. Here the CDR3 reads CASSRRWEDTQYF. The CDR3 nucleotides are TGTGCCAGCAGTCGGAGGTGGGAGGATACGCAGTATTTT.

The V call is TRBV27, the J call TRBJ2-7; possibly TRBD1 for D (5 bases). Trimming removed 7 bases at V and 3 bases at J, with 13 bases between. Germline V gene sequence: CDR1 MNHEY, CDR2 SMNVEV (reference sequence). The CDR3 covers 13 residues. The CDR3 loop reads CASKGQGLYEQYF. CDR3 nucleotide sequence: TGTGCCAGCAAGGGCCAGGGTCTCTACGAGCAGTACTTC.

The gene calls are TRBV27 and TRBJ1-4, with D maybe TRBD1 (5 bases). The CDR3 is made up of 15 amino acids. Trimming took off 5 bases at V and 8 bases at J, with 18 bases between the two ends. In germline, CDR1 is MNHEY, CDR2 SMNVEV (reference sequence). The CDR3 DNA reads TGTGCCAGCAGTCTCAGGGACGGGACCGGAGAAAAACTGTTTTTT. Encoded protein: CASSLRDGTGEKLFF.

The chain combines TRBV27 with TRBJ2-7, with no clear D. Trimming took 10 bases from V and 4 from J, leaving 23 bases between them. Germline CDR1 is MNHEY and CDR2 is SMNVEV (reference sequence). CDR3 length equals 15 residues. DNA of the CDR3: TGTGCCACCCACTTTGGGGTAGGGAAGGAGTACGAGCAGTACTTC. The encoded protein is CATHFGVGKEYEQYF.

The chain has TRBV28 and TRBJ2-5, with 7 bases aligning to TRBD1. CDR3 length: 23 residues. Losses at the gene ends were 5 bases for V and 1 base for J; bases not matched to a gene: 31. Germline CDR1 MDHEN, CDR2 SYDVKM. The CDR3 nucleotides are TGTGCCAGCAGTCCCTACCCCCTCCAACAACTACTCCGGGACAGAGGGACCCAAGAGACCCAGTACTTC. Translated, it gives CASSPYPLQQLLRDRGTQETQYF.

The rearrangement uses TRBV11-2 and TRBJ1-3; D perhaps matches TRBD1 (5 bases). Germline CDR1 is SGHAT and CDR2 is FQNNGV. There are 16 residues in the CDR3. The V end was cut by 4 bases, the J end by 11 bases, with 24 bases between. CDR3 region: CASSSTSGTSLVSIYF. CDR3 nucleotides: TGTGCCAGCAGCTCCACCTCCGGGACTTCCCTAGTCTCCATATATTTT. Complete variable domain (other parts from reference TRBV11-2 and TRBJ1-3): EAGVAQSPRYKIIEKRQSVAFWCNPISGHATLYWYQQILGQGPKLLIQFQNNGVVDDSQLPKDRFSAERLKGVDSTLKIQPAKLEDSAVYLCASSSTSGTSLVSIYFGEGSWLTVV.

The chain has TRBV28 and TRBJ1-2; D possibly corresponds to TRBD1 (5 bases). V was cut by 6 bases and J by 6 bases, with 17 bases left in between. Germline loops: CDR1 MDHEN, CDR2 SYDVKM. The CDR3 contains 14 residues. The CDR3 DNA follows: TGTGCCAGCAGGTCGGGGGGTCTCAGCCATGGCTACACCTTC. It codes for CASRSGGLSHGYTF.

The CDR3 bases are TGTGCCAGCGCAGGGATTGGGAATTCACCCCTCCACTTT. It codes for CASAGIGNSPLHF. The V and J genes are TRBV27 and TRBJ1-6, with D possibly being TRBD1 (5 bases). CDR1 MNHEY and CDR2 SMNVEV come from the germline V gene (reference sequence). V dropped 8 bases and J dropped 7 bases, with 12 bases sitting between them. The CDR3 covers 13 residues.

This rearrangement joins TRBV18 to TRBJ1-4; D uncertain. The CDR3 spans 11 residues. The V and J ends lost 2 bases and 7 bases respectively, with 2 bases between them. CDR1 is KGHSH and CDR2 is LQKENI in the germline V gene. This chain's CDR3 is CASSPSEKLFF. The CDR3 nucleotides are TGTGCCAGCTCACCAAGTGAAAAACTGTTTTTT.

The J gene is TRBJ2-7, the V gene TRBV28, with TRBD2 matching over 10 bases. Germline CDR1 reads MDHEN; CDR2 reads SYDVKM. The trim removed 3 bases at V and 0 bases at J, leaving 5 bases unmatched. The CDR3 consists of 16 residues. Written as DNA, the CDR3 is TGTGCCAGCAGTTTGGGGCTAGCGGGGGCCTCCTACGAGCAGTACTTC. Amino acid sequence: CASSLGLAGASYEQYF.

The chain carries TRBV6-5 and TRBJ2-1; 10 nucleotides agree with TRBD2. This CDR3 is built from 16 residues. Trimming removed 2 bases from V and 4 bases from J; junction bases left unmatched: 5. Germline V lookup: CDR1 MNHEY, CDR2 SVGAGI. CDR3: CASSYAAGGWYNEQFF. CDR3 DNA sequence: TGTGCCAGCAGTTACGCAGCGGGAGGGTGGTACAATGAGCAGTTCTTC.

The chain uses TRBV19 and TRBJ2-2, with 11 bases lining up with TRBD2. V trimming: 6 bases; J trimming: 3 bases; junction bases outside the gene matches: 15. CDR1 LNHDA and CDR2 SQIVND come from the germline V gene (reference sequence). The CDR3 spans 19 residues. CDR3 loop: CASRISGLAATGDTGELFF. As DNA, the CDR3 is TGTGCCAGTAGAATTTCGGGACTAGCGGCAACTGGGGACACCGGGGAGCTGTTTTTT.

The V gene is TRBV2, the J gene TRBJ1-5; D uncertain. This CDR3 comprises 12 residues. V dropped 6 bases and J dropped 6 bases, with 9 bases sitting between them. Germline CDR1 and CDR2: SNHLY and FYNNEI. The DNA of the CDR3 is TGTGCCAGCAGCGATTTTGGTCAGCCCCAGCATTTT. Translated, it gives CASSDFGQPQHF.

The chain employs TRBV15 and TRBJ2-7, with no clear D. V gave up 1 base and J gave up 7 bases, with 11 bases separating them. The CDR3 has 13 amino acids. CDR1 and CDR2 from the germline V gene are LNHNV and YYDKDF (reference sequence). This CDR3 is CATSRVPLGEQYV. CDR3 bases: TGTGCCACCAGCAGAGTGCCCTTGGGGGAGCAGTACGTC.

This rearrangement joins TRBV28 to TRBJ1-1; D is unresolved. The CDR3 loop spans 15 amino acids. Per the germline V gene, CDR1 is MDHEN and CDR2 is SYDVKM. Trimming shortened V by 2 bases and J by 0 bases, and 10 bases separated the two germline ends. The CDR3 is CASSLKPGMNTEAFF. In DNA, the CDR3 is TGTGCCAGCAGTTTAAAGCCGGGGATGAACACTGAAGCTTTCTTT.

The chain couples TRBV30 to TRBJ1-2; weak D call: TRBD1 (5 bases). Germline loops: CDR1 GTSNPN, CDR2 SVGIG (reference sequence). This CDR3 contains 14 residues. The germline V and J ends were trimmed by 2 bases and 6 bases, with 16 bases remaining between them. The CDR3 nucleotides read TGTGCCTGGAGTAGAATAGGGGCCGCTAATGGCTACACCTTC. This sequence encodes CAWSRIGAANGYTF.